These 9 T cell receptor beta chains were all obtained from the same sample, sequenced in a study of graft-versus-host responses after intestinal transplantation. No antigen is known for these receptors. Sequencing was performed with immunoSEQ multiplex PCR; in TCRdb, only in-frame clones are kept and a portion is missing. In the table there are roughly 100,000 clones, 90% to 95% of which are singletons. The sequencing here drew on unstimulated CD8+ T cells sorted from spleen or lymph node cells, taken before intestinal transplant. Source of these receptors: a human donor who received an intestinal transplant.

The chain combines TRBV6-1 with TRBJ1-6; tentatively, D is TRBD1 (5 bases). Deletions cut 1 base from V and 10 bases from J, with 14 bases between. There are 15 residues in the CDR3. CDR1 and CDR2 from the germline V gene are MNHNS and SASEGT. The chain's CDR3 is CASSEVQERGSPLHF. The CDR3 region has the DNA TGTGCCAGCAGTGAAGTACAGGAGAGAGGATCACCCCTCCACTTT.

V gene TRBV5-1 combines with J gene TRBJ2-7; D might be TRBD1 (5 bases). Germline V gene sequence: CDR1 SGHRS, CDR2 YFSETQ. Trimming removed 0 bases at V and 2 bases at J, with 12 bases between. The CDR3 covers 15 residues. The CDR3 sequence: CASSLAADSTYEQYF. The CDR3 coding sequence is TGCGCCAGCAGCTTGGCCGCAGACAGCACCTACGAGCAGTACTTC.

The chain recombines TRBV6-1 with TRBJ2-5, with D perhaps matching TRBD2 (5 bases). The CDR3 is 15 residues long. V was pared by 4 bases and J by 1 base, with 13 bases between. Germline V gene data show CDR1 as MNHNS and CDR2 as SASEGT. The chain's CDR3 is CASSVGGLAQETQYF. The CDR3 DNA follows: TGTGCCAGCAGTGTTGGCGGGTTGGCCCAAGAGACCCAGTACTTC.

The V gene is TRBV6-6, the J gene TRBJ2-2, with D unclear. Germline values: CDR1 MNHNY, CDR2 SVGAGI (reference sequence). The CDR3 contains 12 residues. The V end lost 0 bases, the J end lost 8 bases, and 4 bases lay between the germline ends. As DNA, the CDR3 is TGTGCCAGCAGTTACTCGACGGGGGAGCTGTTTTTT. Its translation is CASSYSTGELFF.

The chain couples TRBV30 to TRBJ2-1; 8 bases align to TRBD2. Germline CDR1 and CDR2: GTSNPN and SVGIG (reference sequence). V lost 2 bases, J lost 2 bases, and 5 bases stayed unmatched. This CDR3 spans 15 amino acids. CDR3 protein: CAWSRTSGPYNEQFF. CDR3 DNA sequence: TGTGCCTGGAGTCGCACTAGCGGACCCTACAATGAGCAGTTCTTC.

The chain combines TRBV4-1 with TRBJ1-2; perhaps TRBD1 as D (5 bases). Trimming took off 1 base at V and 4 bases at J, with 22 bases between the two ends. The CDR3 runs 18 residues. Germline CDR1 MGHRA, CDR2 YSYEKL. CDR3 amino acids: CASSQAGKIFTGGYGYTF. Here the CDR3 DNA reads TGCGCCAGCAGCCAAGCGGGGAAGATCTTTACAGGAGGCTATGGCTACACCTTC.

This chain connects TRBV9 to TRBJ1-1; 7 nucleotides match TRBD1. Germline V gene data show CDR1 as SGDLS and CDR2 as YYNGEE. Trimming at V came to 0 bases and at J to 6 bases, leaving 11 bases not matched to a gene. The CDR3 loop spans 16 amino acids. CDR3 residues: CASSVATGDSIPEAFF. The CDR3 DNA is TGTGCCAGCAGCGTAGCTACGGGGGACAGTATTCCTGAAGCTTTCTTT.

CDR3: CASSFLLRPGNVNYGYTF. DNA of the CDR3: TGTGCCAGCAGCTTTCTTCTTCGGCCAGGGAATGTTAACTATGGCTACACCTTC. V usage is TRBV12-1 and J usage is TRBJ1-2; the D segment call TRBD1 is taken from the table without a DNA check. TRBV12-1 is reported as a pseudogene. CDR3 length equals 18 residues.

With respect to this clone: Since no conserved phenylalanine or tryptophan closes the CDR3, a read error is the likely cause. No DNA is shown, since the ends of the CDR3 on it are uncertain; the CDR3 is the one TCRdb lists. This chain links TRBV4-1 with TRBJ2-3; the table names TRBD2, a call not compared with the DNA. The germline gives CDR1 MGHRA, CDR2 YSYEKL. Including both end residues, the CDR3 is 11 amino acids long. CDR3 in amino acids: CASKLTSGGLY.